This passage covers 13 T cell receptor beta chains from one sample sequenced in a study of T cells in Graves' hyperthyroidism and ophthalmopathy. The TCR beta CDR3 regions underwent amplification using RNA transcripts as the source. First-round RT-PCR of the TCR CDR3 relied on the HTBI primer set. TCRdb reprocessed the multiplex PCR reads with MiXCR, giving one entry per CDR3 protein. The sample has hundreds of thousands of distinct CDR3 sequences, roughly 45% seen once; the top ten hold less than 9.5%. Sequenced: peripheral blood or thyroid tissue (not recorded which). The receptors originated from an adult man with Graves' disease, either hyperthyroidism or ophthalmopathy (not recorded which).

The chain employs TRBV29-1 and TRBJ1-1; possible D gene TRBD1, 5 bases. CDR1 SQVTM and CDR2 ANQGSEA come from the germline V gene. Trimming took 2 bases from V and 1 from J, leaving 14 bases between them. The CDR3 runs to 15 residues. The CDR3 DNA is TGCAGCGTTGAACGGCGGGACTTACAGAACACTGAAGCTTTCTTT. Residues: CSVERRDLQNTEAFF.

This clonotype was counted a single time. A much larger clone sits a single nucleotide away, making a read error possible. The chain joins TRBV2 to TRBJ2-2; D is possibly TRBD1 or TRBD2 (5 bases each). Trimming removed 11 bases from V and 4 bases from J, with 23 bases in between. The CDR3 has 16 amino acids. Per germline, CDR1 SNHLY and CDR2 FYNNEI. CDR3 in DNA: TGTGCCGCCAGTGACTTGACGGGACCACGCACCGGGGAGCTGTTTTTT. Its protein product is CAASDLTGPRTGELFF.

CDR3 amino acids: CASVQGATNEKLFF. For the CDR3, the DNA is TGCGCCAGCGTCCAGGGGGCAACTAATGAAAAACTGTTTTTT. The rearrangement uses TRBV4-3 and TRBJ1-4; 7 bases are shared with TRBD1. CDR1 is LGHNA, CDR2 YSLEER, per germline. CDR3 size: 14 residues. Losses at the gene ends were 8 bases for V and 0 bases for J; bases not matched to a gene: 3.

Concerning this clonotype: This could be a read error, since a much larger clone is one nucleotide away. The V gene is TRBV25-1, the J gene TRBJ1-4; D not certain. Germline V gene data show CDR1 as MGHDK and CDR2 as SYGVNS. CDR3 size: 12 residues. V gave up 8 bases and J gave up 0 bases, with 4 bases separating them. The CDR3 sequence is CASYATNEKLFF. The CDR3 DNA follows: TGTGCCAGCTATGCAACTAATGAAAAACTGTTTTTT.

Note on this clonotype: The CDR3 does not close with the conserved phenylalanine or tryptophan, likely indicating a read error. The V and J genes are TRBV5-1 and TRBJ1-1; D remains ambiguous. CDR1 and CDR2 (germline): SGHRS, YFSETQ. The CDR3 loop spans 15 amino acids. V lost 1 base and J 3 bases, leaving 13 bases between the germline ends. The CDR3 is CASSLLVGVDTEAFS. The CDR3 DNA reads TGCGCCAGCAGCTTGTTAGTTGGGGTGGACACTGAAGCTTTCTCT.

The chain is built from TRBV7-1 and TRBJ1-1; no clear D gene. TRBV7-1 is annotated as an ORF whose role is uncertain. The CDR3 runs to 13 residues. V shed 2 bases and J shed 3 bases, with 7 bases lying between them. CDR3 loop: CASSSQRDTEAFF. In DNA form, the CDR3 reads TGTGCCAGCAGCTCACAAAGGGACACTGAAGCTTTCTTT.

The chain is built from TRBV7-3 and TRBJ1-5, with D unclear. The V end was cut by 5 bases, the J end by 6 bases, with 20 bases between. Germline CDR1 reads SGHTA; CDR2 reads FQGTGA. This CDR3 comprises 16 residues. CDR3 bases: TGTGCCAGCAGCCAAGTCGGATCGCAGGTGGGTCAGCCCCAGCATTTT. Its protein product is CASSQVGSQVGQPQHF.

This chain joins TRBV29-1 and TRBJ1-1; 7 nucleotides line up with TRBD1. The V segment lost 7 bases and the J segment 3 bases; nucleotides outside the gene matches: 5. This CDR3 comprises 12 residues. Germline V gene lookup returns CDR1 SQVTM and CDR2 ANQGSEA. Here the CDR3 reads CSAGTGDTEAFF. For the CDR3, the DNA is TGCAGCGCTGGAACAGGGGACACTGAAGCTTTCTTT.

Regarding this clonotype: This may be a read error, as it is one base from a much larger clone. The rearrangement uses TRBV10-3 and TRBJ2-7; D not certain. CDR3 length equals 13 residues. The germline V and J ends were trimmed by 8 bases and 2 bases, with 13 bases remaining between them. Per the germline V gene, CDR1 is ENHRY and CDR2 is SYGVKD. The CDR3 nucleotides read TGTGCCATCTGTCCAGGTGATACCTACGAGCAGTACTTC. Translating it yields CAICPGDTYEQYF.

As regards this clonotype: In this CDR3 the conserved last residue, phenylalanine or tryptophan, is missing, so a read error is likely. It is unclear where the CDR3 begins or ends on the DNA, so no DNA is shown, and the CDR3 is as TCRdb lists it. This CDR3 reads CASSAGTLTNY. The gene calls are TRBV7-9 and TRBJ1-1. Germline assignment: CDR1 SEHNR and CDR2 FQNEAQ (reference sequence). Termini included, the CDR3 measures 11 amino acids.

Note on this clonotype: A much larger clone sits a single nucleotide away, making a read error possible. J is TRBJ1-5 and V is TRBV24-1; D unresolved. V gave up 6 bases and J gave up 0 bases, with 11 bases separating them. Germline V gives CDR1 KGHDR, CDR2 SFDVKD. The CDR3 is made up of 15 amino acids. CDR3 region: CATSTGKGSNQPQHF. As DNA, the CDR3 is TGTGCCACCAGTACCGGGAAGGGTAGCAATCAGCCCCAGCATTTT.

The chain links TRBV9 to TRBJ2-3; the D is unclear. V dropped 7 bases and J dropped 8 bases, with 14 bases sitting between them. CDR1 is SGDLS, CDR2 YYNGEE, per germline. This CDR3 comprises 12 residues. The CDR3 coding sequence is TGTGCCAGCGCCACCCCGGGTGGTACGCAGTATTTT. Protein sequence: CASATPGGTQYF.

This clonotype was counted between two and nine times. One end of the junction fails to match germline, which may point to a read error. The J gene is TRBJ2-6, the V gene TRBV6-5; perhaps TRBD1 as D (5 bases). This CDR3 is 14 amino acids long. CDR1 is MNHEY, CDR2 SVGAGI, per germline. The CDR3 protein is CASSLRTGAYVLTF. The CDR3 DNA reads TGTGCCAGCAGTCTCCGAACTGGGGCCTACGTCCTGACTTTC.